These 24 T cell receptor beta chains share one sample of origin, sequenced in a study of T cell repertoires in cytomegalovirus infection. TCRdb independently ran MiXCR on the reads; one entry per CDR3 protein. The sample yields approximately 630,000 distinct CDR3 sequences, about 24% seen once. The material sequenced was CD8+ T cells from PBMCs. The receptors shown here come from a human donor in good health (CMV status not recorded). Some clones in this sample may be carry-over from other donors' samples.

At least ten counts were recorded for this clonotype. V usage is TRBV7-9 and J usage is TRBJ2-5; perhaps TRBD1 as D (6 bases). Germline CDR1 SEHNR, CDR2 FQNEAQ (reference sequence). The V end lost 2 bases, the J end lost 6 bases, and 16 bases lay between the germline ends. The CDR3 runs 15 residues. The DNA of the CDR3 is TGTGCCAGCAGCTTAAACAGGGCAGCCGGAAAGACCCAGTACTTC. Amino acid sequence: CASSLNRAAGKTQYF. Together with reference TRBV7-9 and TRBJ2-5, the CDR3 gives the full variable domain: DTGVSQNPRHKITKRGQNVTFRCDPISEHNRLYWYRQTLGQGPEFLTYFQNEAQLEKSRLLSDRFSAERPKGSFSTLEIQRTEQGDSAMYLCASSLNRAAGKTQYFGPGTRLLVL.

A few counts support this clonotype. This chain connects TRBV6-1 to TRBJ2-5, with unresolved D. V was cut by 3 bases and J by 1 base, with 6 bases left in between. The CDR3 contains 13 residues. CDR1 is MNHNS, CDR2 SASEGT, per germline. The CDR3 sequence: CASSEYVQETQYF. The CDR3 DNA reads TGTGCCAGCAGTGAGTACGTCCAAGAGACCCAGTACTTC.

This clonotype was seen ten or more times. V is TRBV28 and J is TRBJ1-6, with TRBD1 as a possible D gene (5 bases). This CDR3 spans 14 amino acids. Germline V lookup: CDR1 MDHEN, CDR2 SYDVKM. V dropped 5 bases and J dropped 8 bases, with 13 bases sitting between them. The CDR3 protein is CASSLPGPYSPLHF. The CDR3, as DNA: TGTGCCAGCAGTCTCCCGGGGCCGTATTCACCCCTCCACTTT.

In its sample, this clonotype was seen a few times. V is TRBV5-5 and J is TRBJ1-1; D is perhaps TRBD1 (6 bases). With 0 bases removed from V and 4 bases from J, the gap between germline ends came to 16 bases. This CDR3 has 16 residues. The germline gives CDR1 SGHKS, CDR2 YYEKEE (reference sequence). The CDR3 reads CASSLVGARPVTEAFF. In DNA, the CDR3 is TGTGCCAGCAGCTTGGTGGGGGCGCGGCCGGTCACTGAAGCTTTCTTT.

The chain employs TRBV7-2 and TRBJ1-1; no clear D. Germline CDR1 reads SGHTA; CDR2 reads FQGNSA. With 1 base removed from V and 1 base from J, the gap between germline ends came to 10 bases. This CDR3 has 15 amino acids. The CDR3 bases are TGTGCCAGCAGCTTAGGAGGACGAACGAACACTGAAGCTTTCTTT. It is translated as CASSLGGRTNTEAFF. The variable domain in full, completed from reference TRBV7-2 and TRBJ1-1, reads GAGVSQSPSNKVTEKGKDVELRCDPISGHTALYWYRQSLGQGLEFLIYFQGNSAPDKSGLPSDRFSAERTGGSVSTLTIQRTQQEDSAVYLCASSLGGRTNTEAFFGQGTRLTVV.

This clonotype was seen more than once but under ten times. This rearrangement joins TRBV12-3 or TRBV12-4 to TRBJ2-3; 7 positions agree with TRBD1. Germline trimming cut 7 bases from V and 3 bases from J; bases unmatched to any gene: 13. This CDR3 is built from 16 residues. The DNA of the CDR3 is TGTGCCAGCACCCCGCCGGACAGGTTGCGAACAGATACGCAGTATTTT. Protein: CASTPPDRLRTDTQYF.

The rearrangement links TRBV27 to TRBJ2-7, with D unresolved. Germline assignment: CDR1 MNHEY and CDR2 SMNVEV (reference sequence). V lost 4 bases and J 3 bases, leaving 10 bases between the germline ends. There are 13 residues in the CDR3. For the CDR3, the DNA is TGTGCCAGCAGTTCCCCAGGATTCTACGAGCAGTACTTC. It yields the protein CASSSPGFYEQYF.

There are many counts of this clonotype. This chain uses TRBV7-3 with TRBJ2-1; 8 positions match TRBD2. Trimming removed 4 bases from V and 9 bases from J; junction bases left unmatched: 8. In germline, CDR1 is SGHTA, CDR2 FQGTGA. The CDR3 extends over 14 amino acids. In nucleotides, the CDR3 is TGTGCCAGCAGCTCCAGCGGGGGACGTGGTGAGCAGTTCTTC. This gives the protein CASSSSGGRGEQFF. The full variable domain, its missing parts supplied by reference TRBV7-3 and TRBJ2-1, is GAGVSQTPSNKVTEKGKYVELRCDPISGHTALYWYRQSLGQGPEFLIYFQGTGAADDSGLPNDRFFAVRPEGSVSTLKIQRTERGDSAVYLCASSSSGGRGEQFFGPGTRLTVL.

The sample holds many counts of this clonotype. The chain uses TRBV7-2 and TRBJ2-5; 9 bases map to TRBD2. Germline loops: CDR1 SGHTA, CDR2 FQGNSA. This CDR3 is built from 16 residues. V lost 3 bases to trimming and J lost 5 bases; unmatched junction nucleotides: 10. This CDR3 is CASSFPSGAMSETQYF. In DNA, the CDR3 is TGTGCCAGCAGCTTCCCTAGCGGGGCGATGAGTGAGACCCAGTACTTC.

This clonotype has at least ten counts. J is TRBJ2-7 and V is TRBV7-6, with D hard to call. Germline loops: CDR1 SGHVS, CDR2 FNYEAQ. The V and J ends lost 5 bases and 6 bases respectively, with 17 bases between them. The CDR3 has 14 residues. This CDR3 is CASSLSVQSVEQYV. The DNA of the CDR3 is TGTGCCAGCAGCCTGAGCGTCCAATCCGTCGAGCAGTACGTC.

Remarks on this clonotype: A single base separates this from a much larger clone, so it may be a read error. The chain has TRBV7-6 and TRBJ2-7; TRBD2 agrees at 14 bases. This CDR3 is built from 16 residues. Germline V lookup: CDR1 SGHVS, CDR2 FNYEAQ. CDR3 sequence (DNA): TGTACCAGCAGCGCACAGGGACTAGCGGGGGCCTACGAGCAGTACTTC. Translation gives CTSSAQGLAGAYEQYF.

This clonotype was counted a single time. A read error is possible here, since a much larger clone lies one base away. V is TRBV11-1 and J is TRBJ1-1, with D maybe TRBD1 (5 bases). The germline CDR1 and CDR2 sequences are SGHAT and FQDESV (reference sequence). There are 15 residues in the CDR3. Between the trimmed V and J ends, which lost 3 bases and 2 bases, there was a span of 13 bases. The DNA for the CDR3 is TGTGCCAGCAGCTTTCTGGCAGGGATAAACACTGAAGCTTTCTTT. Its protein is CASSFLAGINTEAFF.

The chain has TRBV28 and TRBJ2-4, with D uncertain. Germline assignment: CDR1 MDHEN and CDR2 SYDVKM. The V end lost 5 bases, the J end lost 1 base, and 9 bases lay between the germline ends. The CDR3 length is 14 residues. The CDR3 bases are TGTGCCAGCAGTGGGTTCTTCGCCAAAAACATTCAGTACTTC. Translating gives CASSGFFAKNIQYF.

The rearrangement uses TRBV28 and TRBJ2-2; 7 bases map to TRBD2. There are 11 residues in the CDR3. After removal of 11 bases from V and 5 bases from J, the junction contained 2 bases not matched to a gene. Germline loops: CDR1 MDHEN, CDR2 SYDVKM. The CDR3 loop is CAGGGTGELFF. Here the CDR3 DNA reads TGTGCCGGGGGGGGGACCGGGGAGCTGTTTTTT.

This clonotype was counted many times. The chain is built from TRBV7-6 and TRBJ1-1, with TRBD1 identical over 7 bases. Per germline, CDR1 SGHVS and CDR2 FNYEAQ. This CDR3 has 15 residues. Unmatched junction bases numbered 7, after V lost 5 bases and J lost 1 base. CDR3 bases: TGTGCCAGCAGCCTCAGACAGGGATCGAACACTGAAGCTTTCTTT. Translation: CASSLRQGSNTEAFF.

The CDR3, as DNA: TGTGCCAGCAGCTTAGAGGACACCCTTACCTACGAGCAGTACGTC. Protein product: CASSLEDTLTYEQYV. The chain carries TRBV11-2 and TRBJ2-7; the D gene is possibly TRBD1 (5 bases). Trimming took off 0 bases at V and 2 bases at J, with 11 bases between the two ends. CDR3 length: 15 amino acids. Germline CDR1 SGHAT, CDR2 FQNNGV.

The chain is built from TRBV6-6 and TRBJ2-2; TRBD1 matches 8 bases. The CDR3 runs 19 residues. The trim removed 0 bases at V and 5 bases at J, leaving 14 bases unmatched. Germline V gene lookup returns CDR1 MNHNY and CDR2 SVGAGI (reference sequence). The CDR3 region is CASSYSNLGQGRTTGELFF. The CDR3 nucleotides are TGTGCCAGCAGTTACTCGAATCTCGGACAGGGAAGAACAACCGGGGAGCTGTTTTTT.

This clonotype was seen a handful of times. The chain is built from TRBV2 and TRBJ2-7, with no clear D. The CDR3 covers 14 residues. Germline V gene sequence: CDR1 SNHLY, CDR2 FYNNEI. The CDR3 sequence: CASRATRIPYEPYV. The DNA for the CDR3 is TGTGCCAGCAGAGCGACCCGTATCCCTTACGAGCCGTACGTC.

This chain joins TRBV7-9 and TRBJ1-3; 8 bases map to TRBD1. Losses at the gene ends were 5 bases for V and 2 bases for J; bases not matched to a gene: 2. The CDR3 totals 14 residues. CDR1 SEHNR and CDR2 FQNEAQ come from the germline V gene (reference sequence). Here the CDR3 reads CASSAQGAGNTIYF. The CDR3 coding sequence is TGTGCCAGCAGCGCACAGGGGGCTGGAAACACCATATATTTT.

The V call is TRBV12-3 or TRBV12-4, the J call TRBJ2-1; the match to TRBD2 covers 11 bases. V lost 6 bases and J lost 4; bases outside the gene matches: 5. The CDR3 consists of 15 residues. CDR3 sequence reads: CASSHLAGGYNEQFF. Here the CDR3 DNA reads TGTGCCAGCAGCCACTTAGCGGGGGGGTACAATGAGCAGTTCTTC.

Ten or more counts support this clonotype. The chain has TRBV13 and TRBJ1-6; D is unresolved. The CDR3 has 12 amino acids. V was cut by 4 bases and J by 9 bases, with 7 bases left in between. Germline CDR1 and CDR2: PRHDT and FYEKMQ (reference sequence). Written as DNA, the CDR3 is TGTGCCAGCAGCTGGGGTGGTTCACCCCTCCACTTT. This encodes CASSWGGSPLHF.

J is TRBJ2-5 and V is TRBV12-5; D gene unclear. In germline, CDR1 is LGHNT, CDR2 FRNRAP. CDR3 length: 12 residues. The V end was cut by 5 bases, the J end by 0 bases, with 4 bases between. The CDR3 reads CASGPDQETQYF. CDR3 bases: TGTGCTAGTGGTCCTGACCAAGAGACCCAGTACTTC.

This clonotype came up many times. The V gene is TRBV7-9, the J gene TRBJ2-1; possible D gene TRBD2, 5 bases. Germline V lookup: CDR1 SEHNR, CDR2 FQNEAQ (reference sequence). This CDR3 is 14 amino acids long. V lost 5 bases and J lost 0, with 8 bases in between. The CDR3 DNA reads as TGTGCCAGCAGCCCGGAGGACTCCTACAATGAGCAGTTCTTC. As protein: CASSPEDSYNEQFF.

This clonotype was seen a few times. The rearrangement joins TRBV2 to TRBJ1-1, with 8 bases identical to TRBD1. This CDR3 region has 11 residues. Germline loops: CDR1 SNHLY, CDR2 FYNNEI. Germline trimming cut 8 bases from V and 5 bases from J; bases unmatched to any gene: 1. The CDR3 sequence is CASQGATEAFF. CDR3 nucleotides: TGTGCCAGCCAGGGGGCTACTGAAGCTTTCTTT.